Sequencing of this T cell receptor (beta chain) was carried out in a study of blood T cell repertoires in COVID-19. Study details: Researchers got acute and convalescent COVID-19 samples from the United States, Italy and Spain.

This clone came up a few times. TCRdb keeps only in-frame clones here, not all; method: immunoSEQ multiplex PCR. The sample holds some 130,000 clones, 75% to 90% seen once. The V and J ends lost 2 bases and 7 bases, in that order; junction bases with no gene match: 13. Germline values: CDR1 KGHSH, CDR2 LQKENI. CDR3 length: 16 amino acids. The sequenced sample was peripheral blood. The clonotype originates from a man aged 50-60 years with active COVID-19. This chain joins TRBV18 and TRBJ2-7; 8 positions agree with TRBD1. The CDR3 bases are TGTGCCAGCTCACCAGATCCCCGACAGGGGATATGGGAGCAGTACTTC. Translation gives CASSPDPRQGIWEQYF.